This entry lists 27 T cell receptor beta chains sequenced from one sample in a study of OX40 agonist ivuxolimab in advanced cancers. TCRdb's table, derived via immunoSEQ multiplex PCR, lists solely in-frame clones and lacks some. The sample shows 90,000 to 120,000 clones, approximately 90% of them seen only once. The starting material was CD4+ or CD8+ T cells sorted from blood, obtained in a trial of the OX40 agonist ivuxolimab. The receptors derive from an adult with an advanced solid tumor such as melanoma, head and neck, liver or kidney cancer.

The chain joins TRBV9 to TRBJ2-1, with a tentative D call TRBD2 (5 bases). The germline CDR1 and CDR2 sequences are SGDLS and YYNGEE. This CDR3 contains 17 residues. V lost 4 bases to trimming and J lost 9 bases, with 26 bases between them. This CDR3 reads CASSSIPLAGGVGEQFF. The CDR3 region has the DNA TGTGCCAGCAGCTCTATCCCTCTTGCGGGTGGGGTGGGTGAGCAGTTCTTC.

The V gene is TRBV5-1, the J gene TRBJ2-7, with D tentatively TRBD1 (5 bases). V was clipped by 0 bases and J by 3 bases, with 10 bases between them. CDR3 length: 14 amino acids. Germline CDR1 SGHRS, CDR2 YFSETQ. The chain's CDR3 is CASSLEGQLYEQYF. CDR3 DNA: TGCGCCAGCAGCTTGGAGGGGCAACTCTACGAGCAGTACTTC.

The J gene is TRBJ1-5, the V gene TRBV5-4; 9 bases match TRBD1. V lost 0 bases to trimming and J lost 10 bases; unmatched junction nucleotides: 5. Germline V CDR1 and CDR2: SGHNT, YYREEE (reference sequence). This CDR3 spans 14 amino acids. CDR3 region: CASSLDRGQSPQHF. CDR3 sequence (DNA): TGTGCCAGCAGCTTGGACAGGGGGCAGTCCCCCCAGCATTTT.

Concerning this clone itself: This sample includes further DNA sequences coding for the same CDR3. The chain carries TRBV27 and TRBJ1-1; 7 positions agree with TRBD1. The CDR3 is 15 amino acids. Germline loops: CDR1 MNHEY, CDR2 SMNVEV (reference sequence). V shed 4 bases, J shed 7 bases, and the junction held 12 bases outside the gene matches. The DNA of the CDR3 is TGTGCCAGCAGTTCCCGGGAGGGGGCAGTGAGTGAAGCTTTCTTT. Translating gives CASSSREGAVSEAFF.

The chain links TRBV28 to TRBJ1-5, with D hard to call. This CDR3 comprises 15 residues. CDR1 and CDR2 (germline): MDHEN, SYDVKM. V gave up 5 bases and J gave up 6 bases, with 17 bases separating them. The CDR3 DNA sequence: TGTGCCAGCAGTCCCGAGGTCCTTGGAAGTCAGCCCCAGCATTTT. It encodes CASSPEVLGSQPQHF.

The chain links TRBV7-3 to TRBJ2-5; 8 bases align to TRBD1. CDR3 length equals 16 residues. Germline CDR1 SGHTA, CDR2 FQGTGA. V was clipped by 1 base and J by 5 bases; unmatched bases: 9. This chain's CDR3 is CASSLKRQGAGETQYF. The CDR3 DNA reads as TGTGCCAGCAGCTTAAAGAGGCAGGGGGCTGGCGAGACCCAGTACTTC.

V usage is TRBV7-2 and J usage is TRBJ2-3, with TRBD2 as a possible D gene (6 bases). Germline-derived CDR1 and CDR2 are SGHTA and FQGNSA. This CDR3 region has 14 residues. V was shortened by 2 bases and J by 5 bases, with 11 bases between the two germline ends. The CDR3 sequence is CASSLTGLGDTQYF. Here the CDR3 DNA reads TGTGCCAGCAGCTTAACGGGACTGGGAGATACGCAGTATTTT.

The J gene is TRBJ1-5, the V gene TRBV19; 11 nucleotides line up with TRBD1. J gave up 0 bases and V 2 bases, and 6 bases lay outside the gene matches. CDR3 length: 18 residues. Germline V CDR1 and CDR2: LNHDA, SQIVND (reference sequence). Here the CDR3 DNA reads TGTGCCAGTAGTATAATGGGACAGGGGGTTTCTAGCAATCAGCCCCAGCATTTT. This gives the protein CASSIMGQGVSSNQPQHF.

The genes are TRBV28 and TRBJ2-7; TRBD2 aligns across 7 bases. The CDR3 length is 14 residues. CDR1 is MDHEN and CDR2 is SYDVKM in the germline V gene. V was clipped by 6 bases and J by 0 bases; unmatched bases: 5. The DNA of the CDR3 is TGTGCCAGCAGGCCCAGCGGGAACTCCTACGAGCAGTACTTC. This translates into CASRPSGNSYEQYF.

J is TRBJ2-7 and V is TRBV30; D tentatively reads TRBD1 or TRBD2 (6 bases each). V shed 5 bases and J shed 2 bases, with 22 bases lying between them. The CDR3 consists of 16 residues. The germline gives CDR1 GTSNPN, CDR2 SVGIG (reference sequence). The CDR3 loop reads CAWARGGGGVTYEQYF. In DNA form, the CDR3 reads TGTGCCTGGGCCCGAGGGGGTGGCGGGGTAACCTACGAGCAGTACTTC.

The chain uses TRBV20-1 and TRBJ2-3; D ambiguous. This CDR3 contains 10 residues. Trimming shortened V by 6 bases and J by 6 bases, and 7 bases separated the two germline ends. Germline V gene sequence: CDR1 DFQATT, CDR2 SNEGSKA (reference sequence). CDR3 region: CSAYWDTQYF. Here the CDR3 DNA reads TGCAGTGCCTATTGGGATACGCAGTATTTT.

This chain uses TRBV5-1 with TRBJ2-2; D may correspond to TRBD1 or TRBD2 (5 bases each). The germline gives CDR1 SGHRS, CDR2 YFSETQ. The V end lost 0 bases, the J end lost 4 bases, and 10 bases lay between the germline ends. This CDR3 comprises 15 residues. CDR3 sequence reads: CASSLEGRRTGELFF. Written as DNA, the CDR3 is TGCGCCAGCAGCTTGGAGGGACGGCGCACCGGGGAGCTGTTTTTT.

The chain uses TRBV27 and TRBJ1-6, with D possibly matching TRBD1 (5 bases). V was shortened by 3 bases and J by 7 bases, with 16 bases between the two germline ends. CDR1 MNHEY and CDR2 SMNVEV come from the germline V gene (reference sequence). The CDR3 length is 16 residues. CDR3 sequence (DNA): TGTGCCAGCAGTTTTACGGGGCTAGGATTGAATTCACCCCTCCACTTT. It is translated as CASSFTGLGLNSPLHF.

V is TRBV11-3 and J is TRBJ2-3; D is ambiguous. The germline gives CDR1 SGHNT, CDR2 YENEEA. Deletions cut 1 base from V and 0 bases from J, with 8 bases between. This CDR3 is built from 15 residues. CDR3 amino acids: CASSLGPLSTDTQYF. CDR3 nucleotides: TGTGCCAGCAGCTTAGGGCCTCTGAGCACAGATACGCAGTATTTT.

The chain joins TRBV19 to TRBJ2-1; D perhaps matches TRBD1 (6 bases). V shed 4 bases and J shed 2 bases, with 15 bases lying between them. This CDR3 contains 16 residues. Germline values: CDR1 LNHDA, CDR2 SQIVND (reference sequence). The CDR3 here is CASSNPSGDTYNEQFF. CDR3 sequence (DNA): TGTGCCAGTAGTAACCCCTCAGGGGATACCTACAATGAGCAGTTCTTC.

The chain links TRBV6-5 to TRBJ2-7, with TRBD1 matching over 10 bases. Germline values: CDR1 MNHEY, CDR2 SVGAGI. Trimming cost V 6 bases and J 3 bases; bases outside gene matches: 8. This CDR3 is built from 15 residues. CDR3 DNA sequence: TGTGCCAGCAGAGCCGGACAGGGGGTAATCTACGAGCAGTACTTC. This gives the protein CASRAGQGVIYEQYF.

This clone came up once. The CDR3 loop reads CASSEDRDTEAFF. For the CDR3, the DNA is TGTGCCAGCAGTGAAGACAGAGACACTGAAGCTTTCTTT. The chain has TRBV25-1 and TRBJ1-1, with a weak D call TRBD1 (5 bases). With 2 bases removed from V and 3 bases from J, the gap between germline ends came to 7 bases. This CDR3 region has 13 residues. From germline, CDR1 is MGHDK and CDR2 SYGVNS.

This rearrangement joins TRBV28 to TRBJ2-7; 8 nucleotides match TRBD2. After removal of 3 bases from V and 3 bases from J, the junction contained 16 bases not matched to a gene. Germline V CDR1 and CDR2: MDHEN, SYDVKM. There are 18 residues in the CDR3. The CDR3 is CASSFERASGRGHYEQYF. CDR3 coding DNA: TGTGCCAGCAGTTTCGAACGGGCGAGCGGGAGAGGACACTACGAGCAGTACTTC.

The V and J genes are TRBV5-1 and TRBJ2-2, with 7 bases lining up with TRBD1. There are 14 residues in the CDR3. Germline trimming cut 3 bases from V and 3 bases from J; bases unmatched to any gene: 2. Germline-derived CDR1 and CDR2 are SGHRS and YFSETQ. DNA of the CDR3: TGCGCCAGCAGCTGGGGGACAGACACCGGGGAGCTGTTTTTT. The encoded protein is CASSWGTDTGELFF.

The chain uses TRBV18 and TRBJ2-4, with D hard to call. Trimming pared 3 bases from V and 0 bases from J, leaving 6 bases between. This CDR3 spans 14 amino acids. Germline CDR1 reads KGHSH; CDR2 reads LQKENI. Here the CDR3 DNA reads TGTGCCAGCTCACCTGAGCTAGCCAAAAACATTCAGTACTTC. Translated, it gives CASSPELAKNIQYF.

V and J are TRBV11-2 and TRBJ2-1; perhaps TRBD2 as D (5 bases). CDR1 and CDR2 from the germline V gene are SGHAT and FQNNGV. Trimming took off 7 bases at V and 5 bases at J, with 15 bases between the two ends. This CDR3 is 14 amino acids long. The CDR3 loop reads CASTLAVANNEQFF. The CDR3 DNA is TGTGCCAGCACCCTCGCAGTAGCGAACAATGAGCAGTTCTTC.

V and J are TRBV11-2 and TRBJ2-7; 10 bases align to TRBD1. The CDR3 has 17 amino acids. CDR1 is SGHAT, CDR2 FQNNGV, per germline. With 1 base clipped from V and 3 bases from J, the junction kept 9 bases outside the gene matches. DNA of the CDR3: TGTGCCAGCAGCTTAGGTTCAGGGACAGGGGCGTACTACGAGCAGTACTTC. Translating gives CASSLGSGTGAYYEQYF.

The chain combines TRBV28 with TRBJ1-4; no definite D call. The germline gives CDR1 MDHEN, CDR2 SYDVKM. The CDR3 runs 15 residues. V was shortened by 7 bases and J by 1 base, with 13 bases between the two germline ends. In DNA form, the CDR3 reads TGTGCCAGCACCTTGACCCGAGGAACTAATGAAAAACTGTTTTTT. It encodes CASTLTRGTNEKLFF.

The chain uses TRBV5-1 and TRBJ1-1; D unclear. The CDR3 covers 14 residues. Between the trimmed V and J ends, which lost 3 bases and 4 bases, there was a span of 13 bases. The germline CDR1 and CDR2 sequences are SGHRS and YFSETQ. CDR3 residues: CASSSRVSGTEAFF. The CDR3 DNA reads as TGCGCCAGCAGCTCACGGGTCTCTGGCACTGAAGCTTTCTTT.

The gene calls are TRBV9 and TRBJ1-6; D remains unclear. The germline gives CDR1 SGDLS, CDR2 YYNGEE. V was pared by 0 bases and J by 5 bases, with 6 bases between. This CDR3 has 14 amino acids. The CDR3 DNA follows: TGTGCCAGCAGCGTAGCAAACAATAATTCACCCCTCCACTTT. Translating gives CASSVANNNSPLHF.

The chain employs TRBV9 and TRBJ2-7; TRBD2 matches 8 bases. The CDR3 extends over 15 amino acids. V lost 4 bases to trimming and J lost 2 bases; unmatched junction nucleotides: 8. Germline CDR1 SGDLS, CDR2 YYNGEE. The DNA for the CDR3 is TGTGCCAGCAGCCCCGGGAGGGGACCTGCCTACGAGCAGTACTTC. Residues: CASSPGRGPAYEQYF.

The V gene is TRBV7-6, the J gene TRBJ2-2; TRBD2 agrees at 8 bases. Germline-derived CDR1 and CDR2 are SGHVS and FNYEAQ. V trimming: 3 bases; J trimming: 3 bases; junction bases outside the gene matches: 12. CDR3 length: 18 amino acids. In DNA form, the CDR3 reads TGTGCCAGCAGCTTGGCGTTCGGAGCGGGAGAGGACACCGGGGAGCTGTTTTTT. The encoded protein is CASSLAFGAGEDTGELFF.